The 15 T cell receptor beta chains listed next were all sequenced from one sample in a study of T cells in Graves' hyperthyroidism and ophthalmopathy (dated by TCRdb to about 2019). The protocol used for the library was multiplex PCR. TCRdb shows the sequencer as Illumina HiSeq 2000. The TCR beta CDR3 regions were amplified from the RNA transcripts. A first-round RT-PCR of the TCR CDR3 used the HTBI primer set with the Qiagen OneStep RT-PCR kit. TCRdb ran its own pipeline on the public reads, namely fastp trimming at Q25 and MiXCR clone calling, and kept in-frame beta chains. For every CDR3 protein sequence, its rows merge into one entry that carries the most common genes and DNA. A total of 550,000 to 650,000 distinct CDR3 sequences appear in this sample, approximately 15% of them only once. The ten largest clones add up to approximately 15% of the sample. The material sequenced was blood. These receptors came from a woman aged 40 to 50 with Graves' hyperthyroidism.

Only a few counts were recorded for this clonotype. The junction departs from the called germline gene at one end, perhaps through a read error. This chain connects TRBV7-7 to TRBJ1-2; 7 bases are a match to TRBD1. This CDR3 has 15 residues. CDR1 and CDR2 from the germline V gene are SSHAT and FNYEAQ (reference sequence). The CDR3: CASSLVMTGNYGYTF. Written as DNA, the CDR3 is TGTGCTAGCAGCTTAGTGATGACAGGGAACTATGGCTACACCTTC.

The V and J genes are TRBV5-4 and TRBJ2-7, with D unresolved. The ends were cut back, 1 base at V and 0 bases at J, with 11 bases in the middle. Germline V gene sequence: CDR1 SGHNT, CDR2 YYREEE (reference sequence). CDR3 length equals 15 residues. CDR3 protein: CASSLSTASSYEQYF. As DNA, the CDR3 is TGTGCCAGCAGCTTGTCTACGGCGAGCTCCTACGAGCAGTACTTC.

This chain links TRBV28 with TRBJ2-4, with 7 bases that match TRBD1. The CDR3 loop spans 16 amino acids. After removal of 2 bases from V and 0 bases from J, the junction contained 4 bases not matched to a gene. Germline loops: CDR1 MDHEN, CDR2 SYDVKM. The CDR3 DNA is TGTGCCAGCAGTTTAGGACAGGAATTAGCCAAAAACATTCAGTACTTC. It specifies CASSLGQELAKNIQYF.

This clonotype occurred a few times. The rearrangement links TRBV9 to TRBJ2-2; D is unresolved. The CDR3 runs to 14 residues. V was shortened by 0 bases and J by 1 base, with 4 bases between the two germline ends. The germline V gene has CDR1 SGDLS and CDR2 YYNGEE. DNA for the CDR3: TGTGCCAGCAGCGTAGGTGAGAACACCGGGGAGCTGTTTTTT. Translating it yields CASSVGENTGELFF. The full variable domain, completed using reference TRBV9 and TRBJ2-2, is DSGVTQTPKHLITATGQRVTLRCSPRSGDLSVYWYQQSLDQGLQFLIQYYNGEERAKGNILERFSAQQFPDLHSELNLSSLELGDSALYFCASSVGENTGELFFGEGSRLTVL.

This clonotype was counted once. The rearrangement joins TRBV10-3 to TRBJ1-1; D gene uncertain. Germline V CDR1 and CDR2: ENHRY, SYGVKD. This CDR3 is built from 14 residues. Trimming removed 6 bases from V and 4 bases from J, with 15 bases in between. The CDR3 nucleotides read TGTGCCATCAGCACCCCGGTGTCCAGCACTGAAGCTTTCTTT. Translating it yields CAISTPVSSTEAFF.

The table lists this clonotype with many counts. The chain uses TRBV12-3 or TRBV12-4 and TRBJ2-3; no clear D. V was clipped by 5 bases and J by 0 bases, with 9 bases between them. The CDR3 covers 14 residues. For the CDR3, the DNA is TGTGCCAGCAGTCCAGGTGCTAGCACAGATACGCAGTATTTT. Translation gives CASSPGASTDTQYF.

This clonotype was counted many times. The chain carries TRBV2 and TRBJ2-1, with no clear D. The CDR3 length is 20 residues. Germline-derived CDR1 and CDR2 are SNHLY and FYNNEI. The V end was cut by 5 bases, the J end by 0 bases, with 26 bases between. CDR3 coding DNA: TGTGCCAGCAGTACTCAAGGTGGACCGTATAAGAGTAGCTCCTACAATGAGCAGTTCTTC. Translating it yields CASSTQGGPYKSSSYNEQFF. Together with reference TRBV2 and TRBJ2-1, the CDR3 gives the full variable domain: EPEVTQTPSHQVTQMGQEVILRCVPISNHLYFYWYRQILGQKVEFLVSFYNNEISEKSEIFDDQFSVERPDGSNFTLKIRSTKLEDSAMYFCASSTQGGPYKSSSYNEQFFGPGTRLTVL.

In its sample, this clonotype was seen many times. This chain uses TRBV28 with TRBJ2-7; D ambiguous. Looked up from germline, CDR1 is MDHEN and CDR2 is SYDVKM. Deletions cut 4 bases from V and 4 bases from J, with 14 bases between. This CDR3 contains 14 residues. CDR3 sequence reads: CASSSQTLLYEQYF. The CDR3 nucleotides are TGTGCCAGCAGTTCCCAGACCTTATTATACGAGCAGTACTTC.

This clonotype has just a few counts. The V gene is TRBV5-1, the J gene TRBJ1-1; D ambiguous. Trimming cost V 0 bases and J 1 base, with 7 bases left between them. This CDR3 has 14 residues. Germline-derived CDR1 and CDR2 are SGHRS and YFSETQ. CDR3 sequence: CASSLAQANTEAFF. CDR3 sequence (DNA): TGCGCCAGCAGCTTGGCCCAAGCGAACACTGAAGCTTTCTTT.

This clonotype was observed many times. This chain joins TRBV10-3 and TRBJ2-7; 9 bases map to TRBD1. J gave up 4 bases and V 2 bases, and 3 bases lay outside the gene matches. The length of the CDR3 is 14 residues. CDR1 and CDR2 from the germline V gene are ENHRY and SYGVKD. CDR3 protein: CAISEPDRGYEQYF. In DNA form, the CDR3 reads TGTGCCATCAGTGAGCCCGACAGGGGGTACGAGCAGTACTTC.

This clonotype was counted ten times or more. This chain links TRBV28 with TRBJ2-3, with D possibly matching TRBD2 (6 bases). This CDR3 has 16 amino acids. V was trimmed by 7 bases and J by 1 base, leaving 18 bases between them. Germline V CDR1 and CDR2: MDHEN, SYDVKM. The CDR3 nucleotides are TGTGCCAGCAACCACGGAACGGGACTTGGCACAGATACGCAGTATTTT. Translation: CASNHGTGLGTDTQYF.

The rearrangement uses TRBV7-3 and TRBJ2-2; no definite D call. CDR3 length: 16 residues. Trimming took off 2 bases at V and 2 bases at J, with 12 bases between the two ends. From germline, CDR1 is SGHTA and CDR2 FQGTGA. In nucleotides, the CDR3 is TGTGCCAGCAGCTTACTTCCCGGGCTTAACACCGGGGAGCTGTTTTTT. It specifies CASSLLPGLNTGELFF.

Many counts were recorded for this clonotype. The chain joins TRBV30 to TRBJ2-5; 11 bases agree with TRBD1. Unmatched junction bases numbered 0, after V lost 5 bases and J lost 1 base. Germline CDR1 is GTSNPN and CDR2 is SVGIG (reference sequence). This CDR3 contains 13 residues. CDR3 region: CAWGQGAQETQYF. The CDR3 bases are TGTGCCTGGGGACAGGGGGCCCAAGAGACCCAGTACTTC. Based on the CDR3 plus reference TRBV30 and TRBJ2-5, the full variable domain is SQTIHQWPATLVQPVGSPLSLECTVEGTSNPNLYWYRQAAGRGLQLLFYSVGIGQISSEVPQNLSASRPQDRQFILSSKKLLLSDSGFYLCAWGQGAQETQYFGPGTRLLVL.

This clonotype has ten or more counts. The V and J genes are TRBV20-1 and TRBJ2-1, with 11 bases that match TRBD2. Germline V gene lookup returns CDR1 DFQATT and CDR2 SNEGSKA (reference sequence). CDR3 size: 18 residues. Trimming cost V 3 bases and J 8 bases; bases outside gene matches: 18. In DNA form, the CDR3 reads TGCAGTGCTAGTGGGGTCCTAGCGGGAGGAGTAAGCGGTTATGAGCAGTTCTTC. Its translation: CSASGVLAGGVSGYEQFF.

This clonotype was observed many times. The V and J genes are TRBV14 and TRBJ1-2; the match to TRBD1 covers 7 bases. The CDR3 loop spans 13 amino acids. The V gene end was trimmed by 6 bases and the J gene end by 4 bases; junction bases not matched to a gene: 5. CDR1 is SGHDN and CDR2 is FVKESK in the germline V gene. CDR3 sequence reads: CASSRDSGYGYTF. CDR3 DNA sequence: TGTGCCAGCAGTCGGGACAGCGGCTATGGCTACACCTTC.